A selection of T cell receptor beta chains follows, all from one sample in a study of T cells in Graves' hyperthyroidism and ophthalmopathy. A single record per CDR3 protein comes from TCRdb applying MiXCR to the multiplex PCR reads. The sample holds 350,000 to 400,000 distinct CDR3 sequences; about 15% are singletons and the top ten take approximately 32%. Material for sequencing was blood. Receptors were obtained from a woman aged 25 to 39 with Graves' hyperthyroidism. The CDR3 runs from the conserved cysteine through the conserved F or W. Each record gives: clone size, J gene, V gene, D gene, CDR3 DNA, CDR3 protein. D genes are given only for firm matches. Not all rows give a size; the values are once, few, many and, for expanded clones, a class.

abundance: many
j_gene: TRBJ2-7
v_gene: TRBV11-2
d_gene: TRBD2
CDR3nt: TGTGCCAGCAGCCCCCGGACTAGCGGTGGTGGTTTAGAGCAGTACTTC
CDR3aa: CASSPRTSGGGLEQYF

abundance: once
j_gene: TRBJ1-5
v_gene: TRBV28
d_gene: TRBD1
CDR3nt: TGTGCCAGCGGGACAGGGGATCAGCCCCAGCATTTT
CDR3aa: CASGTGDQPQHF

abundance: .
j_gene: TRBJ2-7
v_gene: TRBV9
d_gene: .
CDR3nt: TGTGCCAGCAGCGTAGAGGAGGCAAATTCATACGAGCAGTACTTC
CDR3aa: CASSVEEANSYEQYF

abundance: many
j_gene: TRBJ2-7
v_gene: TRBV29-1
d_gene: .
CDR3nt: TGCAGCGGGGGGCAGGGGGGGATCTACGAGCAGTACTTC
CDR3aa: CSGGQGGIYEQYF

abundance: .
j_gene: TRBJ1-4
v_gene: TRBV3-1
d_gene: .
CDR3nt: TGTGCCAGCAGCCAATTAGGGGAAAAACTGTTTTTT
CDR3aa: CASSQLGEKLFF

abundance: few
j_gene: TRBJ1-4
v_gene: TRBV7-9
d_gene: TRBD1
CDR3nt: TGTGCCAGCAGCCCCGGCCAGACAGGGTTTGAAAAACTGTTTTTT
CDR3aa: CASSPGQTGFEKLFF

abundance: many
j_gene: TRBJ2-7
v_gene: TRBV7-2
d_gene: .
CDR3nt: TGTGCCAGCAGCCCCCGGGCCGGGACGTTCTACGAGCAGTACTTC
CDR3aa: CASSPRAGTFYEQYF

abundance: .
j_gene: TRBJ2-3
v_gene: TRBV29-1
d_gene: .
CDR3nt: TGCAGCGTTGACAGGCGTCCTAGCACAGATACGCAGTATTTT
CDR3aa: CSVDRRPSTDTQYF

abundance: few
j_gene: TRBJ2-1
v_gene: TRBV7-2
d_gene: TRBD2
CDR3nt: TGTGCCAGCAGCTTAGAACTAGCGGGATGGAATGAGCAGTTCTTC
CDR3aa: CASSLELAGWNEQFF

abundance: .
j_gene: TRBJ2-5
v_gene: TRBV5-1
d_gene: TRBD1
CDR3nt: TGCGCCAGCAGCTGGGGGACAGCCCGAGAGACCCAGTACTTC
CDR3aa: CASSWGTARETQYF

abundance: few
j_gene: TRBJ2-1
v_gene: TRBV6-5
d_gene: TRBD2
CDR3nt: TGTGCCAGCAGTTACTCTCTAGCGGGAGGGACTCTTGAGCAGTTCTTC
CDR3aa: CASSYSLAGGTLEQFF

abundance: many
j_gene: TRBJ1-6
v_gene: TRBV3-1
d_gene: TRBD1
CDR3nt: TGTGCCAGCAGCCAGTACAGGGGGCAATCACCCCTCCACTTT
CDR3aa: CASSQYRGQSPLHF

abundance: many
j_gene: TRBJ2-5
v_gene: TRBV3-1
d_gene: .
CDR3nt: TGTGCCAGCAGCCCGATTTACATGGAGACCCAGTACTTC
CDR3aa: CASSPIYMETQYF

abundance: .
j_gene: TRBJ1-1
v_gene: TRBV2
d_gene: TRBD1
CDR3nt: TGTGCCAGCAATGAGGGACAGGGGGCTTCCACTGAAGCCTTCTTT
CDR3aa: CASNEGQGASTEAFF

abundance: few
j_gene: TRBJ2-5
v_gene: TRBV4-1
d_gene: TRBD1
CDR3nt: TGCGCCAGCAGCCAAGATTACCCGGGACAGCGCCAAGAGACCCAGTACTTC
CDR3aa: CASSQDYPGQRQETQYF

abundance: .
j_gene: TRBJ2-1
v_gene: TRBV19
d_gene: TRBD2
CDR3nt: TGTGCCAGTAGATCACCACCGGGACTAGCGGGTCCTCAGGATGAGCAGTCCTTC
CDR3aa: CASRSPPGLAGPQDEQSF

abundance: many
j_gene: TRBJ1-2
v_gene: TRBV3-1
d_gene: TRBD1
CDR3nt: TGTGCCAGCAGCCTTCGGACAGGCTGGGAGTATGGCTACACCTTC
CDR3aa: CASSLRTGWEYGYTF

abundance: .
j_gene: TRBJ2-7
v_gene: TRBV18
d_gene: .
CDR3nt: TGTGCCAGCTCACCAGCAGACGGTCTGTACGAGCAGTACTTC
CDR3aa: CASSPADGLYEQYF

abundance: many
j_gene: TRBJ1-5
v_gene: TRBV28
d_gene: .
CDR3nt: TGTGCCAGCAGTTCGACATATGGAACGGCAAATCAGCCCCAGCATTTT
CDR3aa: CASSSTYGTANQPQHF

abundance: .
j_gene: TRBJ1-4
v_gene: TRBV27
d_gene: .
CDR3nt: TGTGCCAGCAGTCCGAGGGACCTCTTCTATGGGTCTAATGAAAAACTGTTTTTT
CDR3aa: CASSPRDLFYGSNEKLFF

abundance: many
j_gene: TRBJ2-3
v_gene: TRBV7-8
d_gene: .
CDR3nt: TGTGCCAGCAGCGACTTCCAGCGGTCCAGCACAGATACGCAGTATTTT
CDR3aa: CASSDFQRSSTDTQYF

abundance: many
j_gene: TRBJ2-7
v_gene: TRBV20-1
d_gene: TRBD1
CDR3nt: TGCAGTGCTAGGACAGGGATTGCCTACGAGCAGTACTTC
CDR3aa: CSARTGIAYEQYF

abundance: few
j_gene: TRBJ2-7
v_gene: TRBV5-1
d_gene: TRBD1
CDR3nt: TGCGCCAGCAGCTCGGGGACAGCCTACGAGCAGTACTTC
CDR3aa: CASSSGTAYEQYF

abundance: .
j_gene: TRBJ2-1
v_gene: TRBV27
d_gene: .
CDR3nt: TGTGCCAGCAGCCGTTACGATGAGCAGTTCTTC
CDR3aa: CASSRYDEQFF

abundance: .
j_gene: TRBJ1-1
v_gene: TRBV12-3/TRBV12-4
d_gene: .
CDR3nt: TGTGCCAGCAGTAGGGAGGGGCCGAACACTGAAGCTTTCTTT
CDR3aa: CASSREGPNTEAFF

abundance: few
j_gene: TRBJ1-5
v_gene: TRBV6-1
d_gene: .
CDR3nt: TGTGCCAGCAGTCCCGGGGCTCATAGCAATCAGCCCCAGCATTTT
CDR3aa: CASSPGAHSNQPQHF

abundance: many
j_gene: TRBJ2-3
v_gene: TRBV12-3/TRBV12-4
d_gene: .
CDR3nt: TGTGCCAGCAGCTCCGGGACTGTAGATACGCAGTATTTT
CDR3aa: CASSSGTVDTQYF